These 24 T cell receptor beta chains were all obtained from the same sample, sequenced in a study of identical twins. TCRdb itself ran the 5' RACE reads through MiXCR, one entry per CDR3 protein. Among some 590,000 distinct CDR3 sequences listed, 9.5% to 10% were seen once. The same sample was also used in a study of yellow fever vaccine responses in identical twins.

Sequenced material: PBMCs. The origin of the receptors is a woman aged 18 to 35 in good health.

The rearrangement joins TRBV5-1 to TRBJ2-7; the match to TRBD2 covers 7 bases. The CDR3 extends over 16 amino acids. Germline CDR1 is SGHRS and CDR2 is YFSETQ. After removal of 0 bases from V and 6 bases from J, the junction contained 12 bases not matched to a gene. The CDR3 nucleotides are TGCGCCAGCAGCTTGGGATGGCAGGGAGGGATCGCCGAGCAGTACTTC. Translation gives CASSLGWQGGIAEQYF.

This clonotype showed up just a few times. CDR3 protein: CASSQDYASSYEQYF. The CDR3 nucleotides are TGCGCCAGCAGCCAAGATTATGCCTCATCCTACGAGCAGTACTTC. This chain uses TRBV4-3 with TRBJ2-7; D gene unclear. CDR1 and CDR2 (germline): LGHNA, YSLEER. V shed 0 bases and J shed 1 base, with 10 bases lying between them. The CDR3 spans 15 residues.

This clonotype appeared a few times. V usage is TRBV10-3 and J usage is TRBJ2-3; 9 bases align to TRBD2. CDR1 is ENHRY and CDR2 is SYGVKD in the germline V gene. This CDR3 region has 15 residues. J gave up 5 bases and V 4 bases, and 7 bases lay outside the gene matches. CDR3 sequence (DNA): TGTGCCATCAGTGGGACTAGCGTTCTTAGAGATACGCAGTATTTT. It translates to CAISGTSVLRDTQYF.

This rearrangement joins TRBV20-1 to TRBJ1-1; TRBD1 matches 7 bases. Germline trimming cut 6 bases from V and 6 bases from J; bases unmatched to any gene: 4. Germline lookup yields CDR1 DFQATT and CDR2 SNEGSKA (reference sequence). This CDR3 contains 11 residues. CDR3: CSAAGTAEAFF. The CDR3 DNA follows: TGCAGTGCCGCCGGGACAGCTGAAGCTTTCTTT.

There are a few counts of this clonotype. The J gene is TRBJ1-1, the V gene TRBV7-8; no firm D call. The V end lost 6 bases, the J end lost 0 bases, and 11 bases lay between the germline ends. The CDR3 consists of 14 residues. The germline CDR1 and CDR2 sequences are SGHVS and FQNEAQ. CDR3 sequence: CASSLPLMNTEAFF. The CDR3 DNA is TGTGCCAGCAGTTTACCTCTCATGAACACTGAAGCTTTCTTT.

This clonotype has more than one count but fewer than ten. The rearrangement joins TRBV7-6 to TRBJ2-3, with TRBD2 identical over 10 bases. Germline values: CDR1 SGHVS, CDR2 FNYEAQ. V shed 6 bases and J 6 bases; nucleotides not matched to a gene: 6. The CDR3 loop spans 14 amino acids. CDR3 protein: CASRGGLALDTQYF. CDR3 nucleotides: TGTGCCAGCAGAGGGGGACTAGCGTTGGATACGCAGTATTTT.

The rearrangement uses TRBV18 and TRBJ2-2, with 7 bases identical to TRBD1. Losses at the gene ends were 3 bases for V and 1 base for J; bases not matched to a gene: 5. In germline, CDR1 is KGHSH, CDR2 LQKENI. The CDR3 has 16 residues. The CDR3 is CASSPRQGWNTGELFF. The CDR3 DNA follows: TGTGCCAGCTCACCTAGACAGGGATGGAACACCGGGGAGCTGTTTTTT.

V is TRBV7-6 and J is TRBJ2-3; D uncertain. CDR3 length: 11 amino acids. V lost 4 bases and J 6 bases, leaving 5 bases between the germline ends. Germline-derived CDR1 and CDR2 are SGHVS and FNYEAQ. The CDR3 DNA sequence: TGTGCCAGCAGCTCCGAGGATACGCAGTATTTT. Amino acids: CASSSEDTQYF.

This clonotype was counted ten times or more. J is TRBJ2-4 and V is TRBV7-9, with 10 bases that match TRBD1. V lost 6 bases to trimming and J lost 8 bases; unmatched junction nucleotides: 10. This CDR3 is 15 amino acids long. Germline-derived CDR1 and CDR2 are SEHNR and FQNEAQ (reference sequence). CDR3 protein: CASSFAGTGDDIQYF. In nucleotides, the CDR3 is TGTGCCAGCAGTTTTGCCGGGACAGGGGATGACATTCAGTACTTC. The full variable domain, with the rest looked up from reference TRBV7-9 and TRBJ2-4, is DTGVSQNPRHKITKRGQNVTFRCDPISEHNRLYWYRQTLGQGPEFLTYFQNEAQLEKSRLLSDRFSAERPKGSFSTLEIQRTEQGDSAMYLCASSFAGTGDDIQYFGAGTRLSVL.

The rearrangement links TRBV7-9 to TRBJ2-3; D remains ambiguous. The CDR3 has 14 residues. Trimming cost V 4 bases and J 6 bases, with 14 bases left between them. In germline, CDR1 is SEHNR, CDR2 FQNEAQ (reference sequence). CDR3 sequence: CASSSDITADTQYF. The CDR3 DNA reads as TGTGCCAGCAGCTCCGATATTACCGCGGATACGCAGTATTTT.

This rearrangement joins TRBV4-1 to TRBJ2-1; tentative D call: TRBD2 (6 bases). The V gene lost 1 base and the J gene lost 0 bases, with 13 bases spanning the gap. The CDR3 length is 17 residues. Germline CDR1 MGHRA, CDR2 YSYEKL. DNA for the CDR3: TGCGCCAGCAGCCAAGTTCCGGGGGACTCCTCCTACAATGAGCAGTTCTTC. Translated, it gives CASSQVPGDSSYNEQFF.

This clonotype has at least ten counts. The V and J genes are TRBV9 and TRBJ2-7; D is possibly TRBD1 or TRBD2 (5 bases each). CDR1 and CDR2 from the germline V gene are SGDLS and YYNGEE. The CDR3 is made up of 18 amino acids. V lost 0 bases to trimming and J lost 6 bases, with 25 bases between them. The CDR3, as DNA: TGTGCCAGCAGCGTAGGCTTCCTGTCGGGGCAGGGAGAAGTCGAGCAGTACTTC. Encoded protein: CASSVGFLSGQGEVEQYF.

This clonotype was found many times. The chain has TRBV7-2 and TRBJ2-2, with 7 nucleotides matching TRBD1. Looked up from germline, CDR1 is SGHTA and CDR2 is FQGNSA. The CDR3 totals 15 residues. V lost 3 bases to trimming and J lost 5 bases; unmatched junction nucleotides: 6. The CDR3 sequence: CASSFRQGGTGELFF. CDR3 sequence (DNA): TGTGCCAGCAGCTTTAGACAGGGTGGGACCGGGGAGCTGTTTTTT. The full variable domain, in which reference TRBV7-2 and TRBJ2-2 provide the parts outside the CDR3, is GAGVSQSPSNKVTEKGKDVELRCDPISGHTALYWYRQSLGQGLEFLIYFQGNSAPDKSGLPSDRFSAERTGGSVSTLTIQRTQQEDSAVYLCASSFRQGGTGELFFGEGSRLTVL.

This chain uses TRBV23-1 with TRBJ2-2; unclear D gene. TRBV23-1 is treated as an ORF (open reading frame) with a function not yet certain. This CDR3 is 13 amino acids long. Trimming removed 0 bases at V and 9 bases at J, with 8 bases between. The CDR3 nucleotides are TGCGCCAGCAGTCAATCTGTATGGAGGGAGCTGTTTTTT. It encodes CASSQSVWRELFF.

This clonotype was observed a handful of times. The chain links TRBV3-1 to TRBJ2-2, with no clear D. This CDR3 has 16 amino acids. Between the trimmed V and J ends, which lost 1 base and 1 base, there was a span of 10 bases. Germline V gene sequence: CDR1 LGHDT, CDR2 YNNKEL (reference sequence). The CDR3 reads CASSQGKRGNTGELFF. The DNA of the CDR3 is TGTGCCAGCAGCCAAGGCAAGCGAGGGAACACCGGGGAGCTGTTTTTT.

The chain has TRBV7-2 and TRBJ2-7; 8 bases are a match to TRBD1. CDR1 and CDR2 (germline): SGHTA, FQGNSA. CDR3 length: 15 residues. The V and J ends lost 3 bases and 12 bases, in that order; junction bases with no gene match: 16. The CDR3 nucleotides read TGTGCCAGCAGCTTGGGCCTTGCGCGACAGGGGATTCGGTACTTC. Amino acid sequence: CASSLGLARQGIRYF.

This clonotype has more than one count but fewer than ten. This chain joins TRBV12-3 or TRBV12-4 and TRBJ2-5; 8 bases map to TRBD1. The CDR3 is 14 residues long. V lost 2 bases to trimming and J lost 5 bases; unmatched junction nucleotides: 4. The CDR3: CASSLRTGPETQYF. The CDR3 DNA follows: TGTGCCAGCAGTTTACGGACAGGGCCCGAGACCCAGTACTTC.

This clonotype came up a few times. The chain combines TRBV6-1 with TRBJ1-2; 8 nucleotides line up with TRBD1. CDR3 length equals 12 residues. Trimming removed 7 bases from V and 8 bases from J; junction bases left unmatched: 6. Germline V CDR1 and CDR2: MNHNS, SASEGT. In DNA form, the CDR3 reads TGTGCCAGCACCCAGACAGGGGTCGGCTACACCTTC. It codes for CASTQTGVGYTF.

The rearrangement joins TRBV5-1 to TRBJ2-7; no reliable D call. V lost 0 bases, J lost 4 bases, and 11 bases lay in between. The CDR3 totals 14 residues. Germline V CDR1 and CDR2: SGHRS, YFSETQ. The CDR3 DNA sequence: TGCGCCAGCAGCTTGGAAGGCAGCCAATACGAGCAGTACTTC. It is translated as CASSLEGSQYEQYF.

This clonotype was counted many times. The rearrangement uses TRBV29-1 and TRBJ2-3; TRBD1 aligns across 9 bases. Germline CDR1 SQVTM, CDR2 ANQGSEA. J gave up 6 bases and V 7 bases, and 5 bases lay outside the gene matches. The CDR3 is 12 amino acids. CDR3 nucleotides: TGCAGCGGCGGGACAGGGTTTGATACGCAGTATTTT. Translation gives CSGGTGFDTQYF.

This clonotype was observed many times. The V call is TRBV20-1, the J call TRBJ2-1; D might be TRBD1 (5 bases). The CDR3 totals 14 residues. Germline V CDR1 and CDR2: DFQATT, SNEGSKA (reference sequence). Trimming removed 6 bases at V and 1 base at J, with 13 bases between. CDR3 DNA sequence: TGCAGTGCCGCTGAGACAGAGTCCTACAATGAGCAGTTCTTC. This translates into CSAAETESYNEQFF.

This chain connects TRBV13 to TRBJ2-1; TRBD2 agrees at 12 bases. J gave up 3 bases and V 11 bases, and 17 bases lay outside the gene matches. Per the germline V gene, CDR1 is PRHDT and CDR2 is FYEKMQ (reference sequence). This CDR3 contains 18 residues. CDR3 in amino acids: CALCLGLAGGQRYNEQFF. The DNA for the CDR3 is TGTGCCCTCTGTTTAGGTCTAGCGGGAGGGCAGCGCTACAATGAGCAGTTCTTC.

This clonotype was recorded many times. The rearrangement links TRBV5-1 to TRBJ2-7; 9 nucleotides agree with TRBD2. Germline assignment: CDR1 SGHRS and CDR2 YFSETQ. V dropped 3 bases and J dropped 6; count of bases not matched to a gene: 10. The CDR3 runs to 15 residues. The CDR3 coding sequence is TGCGCCAGCAGCTCACTACCGGGACTAGCCGCCGAGCAGTACTTC. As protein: CASSSLPGLAAEQYF.

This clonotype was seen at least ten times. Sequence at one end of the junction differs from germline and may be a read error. For the CDR3, the DNA is TGCAGTGCCAGAGGAGTGGGGGAGACCCAGTACTTC. It is translated as CSARGVGETQYF. The chain combines TRBV20-1 with TRBJ2-5; D is uncertain. CDR1 is DFQATT and CDR2 is SNEGSKA in the germline V gene (reference sequence). The CDR3 is 12 residues long.